This T cell receptor (beta chain) originates from a study of technical replicates of blood from several donors. Some clones are missing from TCRdb's copy, which holds only in-frame ones; the method was immunoSEQ multiplex PCR. The data show about 88,000 clones, around 90% seen once. CDR1 is MNHNS and CDR2 is SASEGT in the germline V gene. CDR3 length: 15 amino acids. V gave up 2 bases and J gave up 2 bases, with 12 bases separating them. The origin of this receptor is a human donor in good health. This chain connects TRBV6-1 to TRBJ2-5; D gene ambiguous. Input material: T cells isolated from PBMCs. The CDR3 coding sequence is TGTGCCAGCAGTGAATGGCAGGCCAATCAAGAGACCCAGTACTTC. Translating it yields CASSEWQANQETQYF.